This T cell receptor (beta chain) was sequenced in a study of cytomegalovirus exposure and HLA in healthy donors. Study-level results: Most TCR beta V segments were productive about 90% or about 30% of the time in an earlier analysis.

The study ran its PCR with 60 Vbeta and 13 Jbeta primers. Assay used: immunoSEQ multiplex PCR; TCRdb lists only in-frame clones, some missing. The sample yields 60,000 to 70,000 clones, roughly 74% seen once. This clone occurred a few times. Its antigen is currently unknown. V gave up 4 bases and J gave up 1 base, with 7 bases separating them. The CDR3 extends over 13 amino acids. CDR1 LGHNA and CDR2 YSLEER come from the germline V gene. The genes are TRBV4-3 and TRBJ1-1; D is possibly TRBD1 (5 bases). This clonotype originated in a middle-aged woman in good health and CMV-seropositive. Sequenced input: PBMCs. The CDR3 sequence: CASSRDRNTEAFF. The CDR3 nucleotides read TGCGCCAGCAGCCGAGACAGGAACACTGAAGCTTTCTTT.